The TCR beta chain described here comes from a study of early T cells in non-severe SARS-CoV-2 infection. Separate cDNA molecules each had unique molecular identifiers attached to them. TCRdb ran MiXCR on the 5' RACE reads and lists one entry per CDR3 protein. Of under 60,000 distinct CDR3 sequences listed, approximately 13% are singletons. The germline gives CDR1 DFQATT, CDR2 SNEGSKA (reference sequence). The V segment lost 7 bases and the J segment 8 bases; nucleotides outside the gene matches: 9. The CDR3 loop spans 13 amino acids. This clonotype was seen at least ten times. The sample was whole blood. The clonotype comes from an adult who was a healthcare worker with PCR-confirmed SARS-CoV-2 infection or an uninfected control (not recorded which). This chain links TRBV20-1 with TRBJ2-1; 9 nucleotides align to TRBD1. The CDR3 DNA sequence: TGCAGTGTACAGGGGGCTCGGAATGATGAGCAGTTCTTC. Protein sequence: CSVQGARNDEQFF.